This T cell receptor (beta chain) emerged from a study of beta chain features in type 1 diabetes. Study findings and constraints: Here, the possible influence of HLA type (on TCRB rearrangement) remained unresolved. Type 1 diabetes patients had TCRB CDR3s that were shorter (moderately but significantly so) in all four CD4+ subsets. Possibly, sequencing cDNA over-represented cells that had high TCR expression levels. TCRB repertoires of naive, central memory and Treg cells appeared more similar among patients than among healthy donors.

Expressed TCRB transcripts were sequenced because the isolated RNA had all been reverse transcribed beforehand. This table comes from immunoSEQ multiplex PCR, and its TCRdb copy is limited to in-frame clones, with some not included. Of 120,000 to 150,000 clones listed, more than 10% were seen once; the top ten hold 1% to 1.5%. This clone was seen a few times. The antigen is unknown. Between the trimmed V and J ends, which lost 3 bases and 7 bases, there was a span of 13 bases. Germline V lookup: CDR1 LNHDA, CDR2 SQIVND (reference sequence). CDR3 size: 15 residues. The TCR originated in a young man with type 1 diabetes. The sequenced sample was central memory CD4+ T cells from blood. V is TRBV19 and J is TRBJ1-6; D remains ambiguous. DNA of the CDR3: TGTGCCAGTAGTATGACCCTCTTGGGGAATTCACCCCTCCACTTT. This sequence encodes CASSMTLLGNSPLHF.